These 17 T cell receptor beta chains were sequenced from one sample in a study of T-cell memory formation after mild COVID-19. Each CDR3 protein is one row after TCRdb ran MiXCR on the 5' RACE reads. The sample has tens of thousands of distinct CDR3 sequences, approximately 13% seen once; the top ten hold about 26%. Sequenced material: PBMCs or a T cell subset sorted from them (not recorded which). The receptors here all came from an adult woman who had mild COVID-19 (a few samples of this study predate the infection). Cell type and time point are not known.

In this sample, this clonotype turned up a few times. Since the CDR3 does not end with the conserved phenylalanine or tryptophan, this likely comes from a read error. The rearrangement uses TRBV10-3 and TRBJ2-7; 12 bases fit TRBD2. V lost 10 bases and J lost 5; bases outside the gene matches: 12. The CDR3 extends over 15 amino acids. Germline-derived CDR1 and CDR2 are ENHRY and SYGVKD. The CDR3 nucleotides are TGTGCCACCGCCCTCCTAGCGGGAGGGAAGCACGAGCAGTACTCC. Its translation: CATALLAGGKHEQYS.

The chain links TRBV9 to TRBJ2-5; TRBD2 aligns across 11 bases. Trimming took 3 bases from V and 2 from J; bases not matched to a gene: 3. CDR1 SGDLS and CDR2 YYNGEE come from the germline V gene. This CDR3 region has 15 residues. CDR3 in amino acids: CASSGGTSGQETQYF. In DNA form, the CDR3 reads TGTGCCAGCAGCGGCGGGACTAGCGGACAAGAGACCCAGTACTTC.

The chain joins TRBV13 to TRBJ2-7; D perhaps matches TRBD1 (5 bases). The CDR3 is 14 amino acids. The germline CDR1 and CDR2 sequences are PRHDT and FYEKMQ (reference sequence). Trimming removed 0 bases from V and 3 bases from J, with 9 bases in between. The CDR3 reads CASSLGQAIYEQYF. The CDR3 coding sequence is TGTGCCAGCAGCTTAGGACAGGCCATCTACGAGCAGTACTTC.

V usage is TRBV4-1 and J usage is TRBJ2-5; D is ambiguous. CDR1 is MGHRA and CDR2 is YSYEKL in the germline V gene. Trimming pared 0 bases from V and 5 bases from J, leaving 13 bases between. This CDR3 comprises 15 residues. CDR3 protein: CASSQDSSAGETQYF. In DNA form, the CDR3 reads TGCGCCAGCAGCCAAGATTCCAGTGCCGGGGAGACCCAGTACTTC.

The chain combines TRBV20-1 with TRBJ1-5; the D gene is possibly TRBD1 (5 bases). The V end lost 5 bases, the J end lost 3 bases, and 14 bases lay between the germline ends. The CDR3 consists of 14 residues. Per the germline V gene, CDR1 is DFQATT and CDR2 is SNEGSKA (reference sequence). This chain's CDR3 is CSAGDEQPNQPQHF. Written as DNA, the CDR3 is TGCAGTGCTGGGGACGAACAGCCCAATCAGCCCCAGCATTTT.

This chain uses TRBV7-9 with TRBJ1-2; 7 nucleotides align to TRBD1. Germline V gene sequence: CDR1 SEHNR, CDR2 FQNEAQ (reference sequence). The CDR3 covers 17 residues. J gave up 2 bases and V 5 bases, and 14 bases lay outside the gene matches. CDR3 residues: CASSTDRVGQLNYGYTF. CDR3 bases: TGTGCCAGCAGCACCGACAGGGTGGGACAACTGAACTATGGCTACACCTTC. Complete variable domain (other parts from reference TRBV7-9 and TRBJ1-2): DTGVSQNPRHKITKRGQNVTFRCDPISEHNRLYWYRQTLGQGPEFLTYFQNEAQLEKSRLLSDRFSAERPKGSFSTLEIQRTEQGDSAMYLCASSTDRVGQLNYGYTFGSGTRLTVV.

The CDR3 bases are TGTGCCAGCGGGACCACGGGACACCTTAACACCGGGGAGCTGTTTTTT. It translates to CASGTTGHLNTGELFF. This rearrangement joins TRBV2 to TRBJ2-2; perhaps TRBD1 as D (6 bases). This CDR3 spans 16 amino acids. The germline V gene has CDR1 SNHLY and CDR2 FYNNEI. V lost 8 bases, J lost 2 bases, and 18 bases lay in between.

As DNA, the CDR3 is TGTGCCAGCAGGATCGGGACAAGCCATAATTCACCCCTCCACTTT. Translated: CASRIGTSHNSPLHF. This chain connects TRBV2 to TRBJ1-6; possibly TRBD1 for D (6 bases). This CDR3 comprises 15 residues. Trimming took 6 bases from V and 5 from J, leaving 14 bases between them. Germline loops: CDR1 SNHLY, CDR2 FYNNEI.

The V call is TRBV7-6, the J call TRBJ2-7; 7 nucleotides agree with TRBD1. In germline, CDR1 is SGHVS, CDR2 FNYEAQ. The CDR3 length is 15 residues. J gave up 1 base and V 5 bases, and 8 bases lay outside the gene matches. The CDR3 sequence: CASSILRDRSYEQYF. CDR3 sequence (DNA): TGTGCCAGCAGCATCCTCCGGGACAGATCCTACGAGCAGTACTTC. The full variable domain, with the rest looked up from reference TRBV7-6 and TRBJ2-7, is GAGVSQSPRYKVTKRGQDVALRCDPISGHVSLYWYRQALGQGPEFLTYFNYEAQQDKSGLPNDRFSAERPEGSISTLTIQRTEQRDSAMYRCASSILRDRSYEQYFGPGTRLTVT.

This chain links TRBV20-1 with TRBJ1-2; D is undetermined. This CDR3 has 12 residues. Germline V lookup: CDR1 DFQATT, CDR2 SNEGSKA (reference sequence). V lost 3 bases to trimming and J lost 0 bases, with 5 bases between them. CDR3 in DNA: TGCAGTGCTAGCGATTCTAACTATGGCTACACCTTC. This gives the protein CSASDSNYGYTF.

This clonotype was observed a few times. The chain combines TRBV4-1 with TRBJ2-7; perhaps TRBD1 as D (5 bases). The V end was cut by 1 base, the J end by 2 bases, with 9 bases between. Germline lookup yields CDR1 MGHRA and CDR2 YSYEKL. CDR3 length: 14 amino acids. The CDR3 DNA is TGCGCCAGCAGCCAAGTCGACAGTACCTACGAGCAGTACTTC. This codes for CASSQVDSTYEQYF.

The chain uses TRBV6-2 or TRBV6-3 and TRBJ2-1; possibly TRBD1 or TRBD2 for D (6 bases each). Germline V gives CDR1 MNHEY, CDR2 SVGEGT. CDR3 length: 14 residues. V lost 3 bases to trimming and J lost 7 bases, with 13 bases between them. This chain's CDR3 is CASSYLRGRNEQFF. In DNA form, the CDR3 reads TGTGCCAGCAGTTATCTCCGGGGGCGGAATGAGCAGTTCTTC.

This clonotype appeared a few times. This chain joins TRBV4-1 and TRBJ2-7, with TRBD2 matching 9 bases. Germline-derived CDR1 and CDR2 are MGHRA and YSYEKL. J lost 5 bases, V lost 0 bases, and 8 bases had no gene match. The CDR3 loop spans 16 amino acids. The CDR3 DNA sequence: TGCGCCAGCAGCCAAGATCTCGCGGGGGGGATGGACGAGCAGTACTTC. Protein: CASSQDLAGGMDEQYF.

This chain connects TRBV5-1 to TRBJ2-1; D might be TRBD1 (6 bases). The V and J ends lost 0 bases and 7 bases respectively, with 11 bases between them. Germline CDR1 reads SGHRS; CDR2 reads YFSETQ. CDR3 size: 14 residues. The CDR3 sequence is CASSLEGGVNEQFF. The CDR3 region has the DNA TGCGCCAGCAGCTTGGAAGGGGGAGTAAATGAGCAGTTCTTC.

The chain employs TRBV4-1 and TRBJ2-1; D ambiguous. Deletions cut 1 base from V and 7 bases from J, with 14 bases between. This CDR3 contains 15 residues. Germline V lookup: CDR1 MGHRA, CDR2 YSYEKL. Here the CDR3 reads CASSQAESSRNEQFF. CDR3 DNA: TGCGCCAGCAGCCAAGCGGAGAGTAGTCGGAATGAGCAGTTCTTC.

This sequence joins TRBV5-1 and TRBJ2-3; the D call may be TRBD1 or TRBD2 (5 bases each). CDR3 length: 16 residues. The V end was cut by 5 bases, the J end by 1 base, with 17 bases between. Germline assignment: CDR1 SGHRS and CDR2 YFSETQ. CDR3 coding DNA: TGCGCCAGCAGAGGCCCCTGGGACGGCCGCACAGATACGCAGTATTTT. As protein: CASRGPWDGRTDTQYF.

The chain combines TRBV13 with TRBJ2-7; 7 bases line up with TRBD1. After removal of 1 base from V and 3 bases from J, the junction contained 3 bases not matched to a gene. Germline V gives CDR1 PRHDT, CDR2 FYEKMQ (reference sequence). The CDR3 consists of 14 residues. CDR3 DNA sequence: TGTGCCAGCAGCTTAGAGGCAGGGGGCTACGAGCAGTACTTC. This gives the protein CASSLEAGGYEQYF.